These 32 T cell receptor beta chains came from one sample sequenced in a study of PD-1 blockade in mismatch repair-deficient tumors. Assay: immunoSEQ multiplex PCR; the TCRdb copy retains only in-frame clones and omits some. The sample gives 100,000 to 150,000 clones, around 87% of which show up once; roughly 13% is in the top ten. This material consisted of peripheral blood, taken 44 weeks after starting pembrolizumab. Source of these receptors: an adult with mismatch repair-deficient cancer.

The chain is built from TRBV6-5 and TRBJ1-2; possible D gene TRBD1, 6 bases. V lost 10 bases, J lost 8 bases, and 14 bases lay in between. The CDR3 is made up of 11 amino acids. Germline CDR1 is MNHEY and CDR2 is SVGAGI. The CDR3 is CAIGGHLGYTF. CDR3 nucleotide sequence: TGTGCCATAGGGGGACATCTAGGCTACACCTTC.

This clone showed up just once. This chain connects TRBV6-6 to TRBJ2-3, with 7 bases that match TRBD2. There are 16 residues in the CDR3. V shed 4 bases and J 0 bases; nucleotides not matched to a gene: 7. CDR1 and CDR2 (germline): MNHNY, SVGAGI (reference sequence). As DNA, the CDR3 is TGTGCCAGCAGTTCCTCAAAGCGGGGTAGCACAGATACGCAGTATTTT. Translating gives CASSSSKRGSTDTQYF.

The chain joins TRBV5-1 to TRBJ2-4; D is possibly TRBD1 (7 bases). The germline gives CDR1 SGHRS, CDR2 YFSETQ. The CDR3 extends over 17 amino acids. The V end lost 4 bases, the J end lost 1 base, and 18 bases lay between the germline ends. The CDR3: CASSRGTDPFAKNIQYF. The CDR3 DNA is TGCGCCAGCAGCCGGGGGACAGACCCCTTTGCCAAAAACATTCAGTACTTC.

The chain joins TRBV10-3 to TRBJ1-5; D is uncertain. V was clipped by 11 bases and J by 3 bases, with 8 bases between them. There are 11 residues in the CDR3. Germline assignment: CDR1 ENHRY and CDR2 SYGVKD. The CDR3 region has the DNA TGTGCCGCGGGGATCAATCAGCCCCAGCATTTT. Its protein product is CAAGINQPQHF.

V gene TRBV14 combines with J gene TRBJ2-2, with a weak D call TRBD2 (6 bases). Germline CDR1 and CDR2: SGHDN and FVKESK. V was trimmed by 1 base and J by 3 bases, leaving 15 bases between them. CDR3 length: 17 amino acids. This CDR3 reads CASSQVGGTPYTGELFF. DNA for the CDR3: TGTGCCAGCAGCCAAGTTGGAGGGACGCCCTACACCGGGGAGCTGTTTTTT.

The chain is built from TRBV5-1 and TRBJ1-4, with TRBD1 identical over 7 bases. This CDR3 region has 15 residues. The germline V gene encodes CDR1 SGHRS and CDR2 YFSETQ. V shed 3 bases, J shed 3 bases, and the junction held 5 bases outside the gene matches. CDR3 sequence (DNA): TGCGCCAGCAGCTCGGGGACAGTTTCTAATGAAAAACTGTTTTTT. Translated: CASSSGTVSNEKLFF.

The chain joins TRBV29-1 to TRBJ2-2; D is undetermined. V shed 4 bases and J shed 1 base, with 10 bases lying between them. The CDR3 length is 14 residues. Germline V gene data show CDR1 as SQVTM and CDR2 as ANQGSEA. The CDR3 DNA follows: TGCAGCGTTGGGATGGGTGGGAACACCGGGGAGCTGTTTTTT. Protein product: CSVGMGGNTGELFF.

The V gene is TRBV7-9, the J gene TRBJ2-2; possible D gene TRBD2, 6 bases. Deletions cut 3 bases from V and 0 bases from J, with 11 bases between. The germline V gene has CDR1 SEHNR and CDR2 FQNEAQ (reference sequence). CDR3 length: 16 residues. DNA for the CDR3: TGTGCCAGCAGCTTCCCCTGGGGGGCGAACACCGGGGAGCTGTTTTTT. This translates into CASSFPWGANTGELFF.

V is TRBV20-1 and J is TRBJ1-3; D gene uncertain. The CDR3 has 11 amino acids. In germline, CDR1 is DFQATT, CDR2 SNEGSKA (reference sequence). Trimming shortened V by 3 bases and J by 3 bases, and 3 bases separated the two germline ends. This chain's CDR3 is CSARDGNTIYF. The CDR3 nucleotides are TGCAGTGCTAGGGATGGAAACACCATATATTTT.

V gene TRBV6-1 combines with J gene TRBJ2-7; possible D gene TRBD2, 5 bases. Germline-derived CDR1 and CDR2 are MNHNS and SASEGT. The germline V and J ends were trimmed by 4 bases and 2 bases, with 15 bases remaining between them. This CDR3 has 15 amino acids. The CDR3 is CASSGAGRGTYEQYF. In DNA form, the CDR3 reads TGTGCCAGCAGTGGGGCTGGGAGAGGGACCTACGAGCAGTACTTC.

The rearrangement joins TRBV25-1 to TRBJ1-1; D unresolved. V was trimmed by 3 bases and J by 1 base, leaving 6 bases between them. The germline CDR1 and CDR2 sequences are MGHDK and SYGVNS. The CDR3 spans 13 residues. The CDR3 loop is CASSETPNTEAFF. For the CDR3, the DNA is TGTGCCAGCAGTGAGACACCGAACACTGAAGCTTTCTTT.

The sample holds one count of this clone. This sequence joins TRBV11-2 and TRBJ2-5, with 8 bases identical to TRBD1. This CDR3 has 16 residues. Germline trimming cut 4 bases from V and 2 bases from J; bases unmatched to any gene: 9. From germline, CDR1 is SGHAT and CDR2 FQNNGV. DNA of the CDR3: TGTGCCAGCAGCTCACTGGGGACAGGCTCTCAAGAGACCCAGTACTTC. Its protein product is CASSSLGTGSQETQYF.

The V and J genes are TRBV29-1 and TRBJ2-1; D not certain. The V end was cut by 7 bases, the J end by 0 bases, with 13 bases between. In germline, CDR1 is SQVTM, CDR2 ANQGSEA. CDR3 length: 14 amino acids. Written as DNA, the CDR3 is TGCAGCGGGGGTCCCTATAGCTCCTACAATGAGCAGTTCTTC. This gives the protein CSGGPYSSYNEQFF.

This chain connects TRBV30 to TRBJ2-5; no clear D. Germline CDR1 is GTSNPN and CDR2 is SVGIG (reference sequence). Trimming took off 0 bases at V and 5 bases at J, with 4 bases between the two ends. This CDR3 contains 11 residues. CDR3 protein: CAWSVTETQYF. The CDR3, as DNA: TGTGCCTGGAGTGTAACGGAGACCCAGTACTTC.

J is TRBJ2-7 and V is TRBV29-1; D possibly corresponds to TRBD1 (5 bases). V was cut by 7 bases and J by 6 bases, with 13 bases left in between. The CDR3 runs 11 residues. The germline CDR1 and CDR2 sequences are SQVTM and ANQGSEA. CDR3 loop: CSAQEFREQYF. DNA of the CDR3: TGCAGCGCACAGGAGTTCCGCGAGCAGTACTTC.

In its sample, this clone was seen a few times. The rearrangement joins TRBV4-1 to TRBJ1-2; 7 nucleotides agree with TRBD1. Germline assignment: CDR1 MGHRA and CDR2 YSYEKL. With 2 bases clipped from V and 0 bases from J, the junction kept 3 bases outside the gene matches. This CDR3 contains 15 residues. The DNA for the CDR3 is TGCGCCAGCAGCCAATGGGACAGCACTAACTATGGCTACACCTTC. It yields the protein CASSQWDSTNYGYTF.

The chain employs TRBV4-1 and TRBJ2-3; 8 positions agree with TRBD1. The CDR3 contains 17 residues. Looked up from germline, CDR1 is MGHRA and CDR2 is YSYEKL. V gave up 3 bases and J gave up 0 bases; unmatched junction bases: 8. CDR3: CASSHNLQGASTDTQYF. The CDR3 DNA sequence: TGCGCCAGCAGCCACAACCTGCAGGGGGCGAGCACAGATACGCAGTATTTT.

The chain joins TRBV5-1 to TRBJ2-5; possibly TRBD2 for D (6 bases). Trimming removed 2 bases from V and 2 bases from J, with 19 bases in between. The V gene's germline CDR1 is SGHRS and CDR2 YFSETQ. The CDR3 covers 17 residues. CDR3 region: CASSLNPGVGGQETQYF. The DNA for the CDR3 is TGCGCCAGCAGCTTAAATCCGGGAGTGGGGGGTCAAGAGACCCAGTACTTC.

The CDR3 loop reads CASSITWDSLWDGYTF. The CDR3 DNA reads TGTGCCAGCAGCATAACGTGGGACAGCCTTTGGGATGGCTACACCTTC. This chain joins TRBV5-5 and TRBJ1-2; 7 bases are a match to TRBD1. The J segment lost 6 bases and the V segment lost 4 bases, leaving 15 bases of the junction unmatched. Germline-derived CDR1 and CDR2 are SGHKS and YYEKEE (reference sequence). The length of the CDR3 is 16 residues.

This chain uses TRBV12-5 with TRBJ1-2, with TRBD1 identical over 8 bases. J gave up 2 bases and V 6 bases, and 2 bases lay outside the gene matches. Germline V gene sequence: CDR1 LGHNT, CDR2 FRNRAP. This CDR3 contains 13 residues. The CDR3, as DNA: TGTGCTAGTGGCCGGACAGGGAACTATGGCTACACCTTC. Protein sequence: CASGRTGNYGYTF.

CDR3 sequence: CASSYRGETQYF. CDR3 nucleotide sequence: TGTGCCAGCAGTTACCGGGGAGAGACCCAGTACTTC. This chain connects TRBV6-5 to TRBJ2-5; TRBD2 might be the D (5 bases). Trimming removed 2 bases from V and 4 bases from J, with 5 bases in between. This CDR3 is 12 amino acids long. Germline V gene sequence: CDR1 MNHEY, CDR2 SVGAGI.

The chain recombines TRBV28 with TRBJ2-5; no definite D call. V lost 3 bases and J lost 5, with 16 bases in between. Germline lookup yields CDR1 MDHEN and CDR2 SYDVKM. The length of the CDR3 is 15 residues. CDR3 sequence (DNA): TGTGCCAGCAGTTTCTTTTCCGGGCAGGAGGAGACCCAGTACTTC. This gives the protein CASSFFSGQEETQYF.

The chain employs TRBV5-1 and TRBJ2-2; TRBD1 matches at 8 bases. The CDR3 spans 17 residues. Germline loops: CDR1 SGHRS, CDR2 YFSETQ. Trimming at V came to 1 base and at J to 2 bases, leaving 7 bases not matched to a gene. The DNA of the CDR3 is TGCGCCAGCAGCTTGTCGGGACAGGCCCATAACACCGGGGAGCTGTTTTTT. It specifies CASSLSGQAHNTGELFF.

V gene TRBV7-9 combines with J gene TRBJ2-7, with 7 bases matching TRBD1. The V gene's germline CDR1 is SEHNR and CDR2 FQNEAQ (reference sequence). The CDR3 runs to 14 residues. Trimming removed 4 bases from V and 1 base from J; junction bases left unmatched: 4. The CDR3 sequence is CASSSNRGSYEQYF. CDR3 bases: TGTGCCAGCAGCTCAAACAGGGGATCCTACGAGCAGTACTTC.

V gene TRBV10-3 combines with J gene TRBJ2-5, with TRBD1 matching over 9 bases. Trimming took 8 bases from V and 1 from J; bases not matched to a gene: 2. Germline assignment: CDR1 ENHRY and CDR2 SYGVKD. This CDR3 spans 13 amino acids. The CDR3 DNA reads TGTGCCATCCGGGACAGGGTCCAAGAGACCCAGTACTTC. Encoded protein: CAIRDRVQETQYF.

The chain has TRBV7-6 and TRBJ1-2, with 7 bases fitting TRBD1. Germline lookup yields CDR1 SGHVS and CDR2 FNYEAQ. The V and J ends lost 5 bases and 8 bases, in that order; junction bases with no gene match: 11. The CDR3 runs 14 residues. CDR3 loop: CASSPGTAFGGYTF. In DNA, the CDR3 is TGTGCCAGCAGCCCCGGGACAGCCTTCGGGGGCTACACCTTC.

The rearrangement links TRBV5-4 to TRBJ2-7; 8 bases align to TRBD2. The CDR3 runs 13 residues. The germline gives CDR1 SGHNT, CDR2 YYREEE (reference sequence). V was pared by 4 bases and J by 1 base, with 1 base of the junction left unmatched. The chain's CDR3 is CASSRGRSYEQYF. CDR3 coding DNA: TGTGCCAGCAGCCGCGGGAGGTCCTACGAGCAGTACTTC.

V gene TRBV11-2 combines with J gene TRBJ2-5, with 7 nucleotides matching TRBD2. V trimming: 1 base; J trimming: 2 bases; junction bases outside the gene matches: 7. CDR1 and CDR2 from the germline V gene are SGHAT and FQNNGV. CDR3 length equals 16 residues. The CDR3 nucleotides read TGTGCCAGCAGCTTAGTGGTGACTAGCATACAAGAGACCCAGTACTTC. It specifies CASSLVVTSIQETQYF.

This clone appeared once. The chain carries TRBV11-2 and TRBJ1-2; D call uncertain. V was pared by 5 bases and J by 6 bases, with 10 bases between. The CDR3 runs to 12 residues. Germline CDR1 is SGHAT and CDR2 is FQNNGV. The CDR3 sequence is CASSPSWDGYTF. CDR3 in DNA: TGTGCCAGCAGCCCCTCATGGGATGGCTACACCTTC.

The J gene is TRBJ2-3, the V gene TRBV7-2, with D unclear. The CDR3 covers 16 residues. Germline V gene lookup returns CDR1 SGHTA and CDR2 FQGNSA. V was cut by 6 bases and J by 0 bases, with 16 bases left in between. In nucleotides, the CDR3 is TGTGCCAGCAGAGACGGGCCTGCTTCAAGCACAGATACGCAGTATTTT. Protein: CASRDGPASSTDTQYF.

The CDR3 nucleotides read TGTGCCAGCAGCCCCGACTGGAACACCGGGGAGCTGTTTTTT. Translation gives CASSPDWNTGELFF. The rearrangement uses TRBV16 and TRBJ2-2; D not certain. The germline V gene encodes CDR1 KGHSY and CDR2 FQNENV. V lost 4 bases and J lost 1, with 7 bases in between. The CDR3 loop spans 14 amino acids. The full variable domain, completed using reference TRBV16 and TRBJ2-2, is GEEVAQTPKHLVRGEGQKAKLYCAPIKGHSYVFWYQQVLKNEFKFLISFQNENVFDETGMPKERFSAKCLPNSPCSLEIQATKLEDSAVYFCASSPDWNTGELFFGEGSRLTVL.

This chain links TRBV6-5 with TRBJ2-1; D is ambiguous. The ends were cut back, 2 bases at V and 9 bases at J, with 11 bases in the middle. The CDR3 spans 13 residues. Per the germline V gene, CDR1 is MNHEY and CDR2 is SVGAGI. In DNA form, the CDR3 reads TGTGCCAGCAGTTACGGGATAGTAGTTGAGCAGTTCTTC. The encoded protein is CASSYGIVVEQFF.